The 30 T cell receptor beta chains given below trace back to one sample, sequenced in a study of blood T cell repertoires in COVID-19. The data were produced by immunoSEQ multiplex PCR, yet TCRdb's version contains in-frame clones alone and is incomplete. The data show 310,000 or so clones, approximately 90% seen once. Sequencing input: peripheral blood. These receptors were taken from a woman aged 45-59 years who had recovered from COVID-19.

The rearrangement joins TRBV5-1 to TRBJ1-4; no clear D gene. In germline, CDR1 is SGHRS, CDR2 YFSETQ. This CDR3 contains 15 residues. Between the trimmed V and J ends, which lost 5 bases and 6 bases, there was a span of 17 bases. CDR3 nucleotide sequence: TGCGCCAGCAGTCGGGAATCTCCCGACTATGAAAAACTGTTTTTT. It specifies CASSRESPDYEKLFF.

The chain employs TRBV15 and TRBJ2-7; D is perhaps TRBD2 (5 bases). Germline V CDR1 and CDR2: LNHNV, YYDKDF (reference sequence). The CDR3 sequence is 13 residues long. Between the trimmed V and J ends, which lost 6 bases and 2 bases, there was a span of 11 bases. The CDR3 protein is CATRRSGTYEQYF. Written as DNA, the CDR3 is TGTGCCACCAGAAGGAGCGGAACCTACGAGCAGTACTTC.

The V gene is TRBV7-3, the J gene TRBJ2-3, with D uncertain. Trimming pared 4 bases from V and 0 bases from J, leaving 2 bases between. The germline V gene has CDR1 SGHTA and CDR2 FQGTGA. This CDR3 spans 12 amino acids. In nucleotides, the CDR3 is TGTGCCAGCAGCTCAAGCACAGATACGCAGTATTTT. Protein product: CASSSSTDTQYF. Full variable domain (outside the CDR3, taken from reference TRBV7-3 and TRBJ2-3): GAGVSQTPSNKVTEKGKYVELRCDPISGHTALYWYRQSLGQGPEFLIYFQGTGAADDSGLPNDRFFAVRPEGSVSTLKIQRTERGDSAVYLCASSSSTDTQYFGPGTRLTVL.

This clone turned up a few times. The rearrangement joins TRBV7-9 to TRBJ1-2, with D possibly TRBD1 on 5 matching bases. The CDR3 length is 11 residues. Germline assignment: CDR1 SEHNR and CDR2 FQNEAQ (reference sequence). The V gene lost 6 bases and the J gene lost 6 bases, with 8 bases spanning the gap. In DNA form, the CDR3 reads TGTGCCAGCAGACCAGGGAATGGCTACACCTTC. Residues: CASRPGNGYTF.

In this sample, this clone turned up a few times. The chain joins TRBV5-4 to TRBJ2-7; the D gene is possibly TRBD1 (6 bases). With 3 bases removed from V and 4 bases from J, the gap between germline ends came to 20 bases. CDR3 size: 16 residues. Germline CDR1 reads SGHNT; CDR2 reads YYREEE (reference sequence). Here the CDR3 DNA reads TGTGCCAGCAGCTCGGATCAGGGGTTTGTTAATTACGAGCAGTACTTC. It specifies CASSSDQGFVNYEQYF. Full variable domain (missing parts from reference TRBV5-4 and TRBJ2-7): ETGVTQSPTHLIKTRGQQVTLRCSSQSGHNTVSWYQQALGQGPQFIFQYYREEENGRGNFPPRFSGLQFPNYSSELNVNALELDDSALYLCASSSDQGFVNYEQYFGPGTRLTVT.

The V and J genes are TRBV27 and TRBJ2-3, with TRBD1 identical over 7 bases. The CDR3 length is 21 residues. Germline values: CDR1 MNHEY, CDR2 SMNVEV (reference sequence). Unmatched junction bases numbered 27, after V lost 5 bases and J lost 4 bases. CDR3: CASSRGTGATAGPSEADTQYF. The CDR3 DNA sequence: TGTGCCAGCAGTAGGGGTACAGGGGCCACCGCCGGGCCCAGCGAGGCAGATACGCAGTATTTT.

The rearrangement links TRBV28 to TRBJ2-6; the D gene is possibly TRBD1 (6 bases). The CDR3 is made up of 16 amino acids. CDR1 is MDHEN and CDR2 is SYDVKM in the germline V gene. The V gene lost 3 bases and the J gene lost 4 bases, with 13 bases spanning the gap. In DNA, the CDR3 is TGTGCCAGCAGTTTTATGGGGGCGCGGGGGGCCAACGTCCTGACTTTC. This gives the protein CASSFMGARGANVLTF.

The chain links TRBV29-1 to TRBJ2-3, with a weak D call TRBD2 (6 bases). The V end was cut by 4 bases, the J end by 3 bases, with 8 bases between. The length of the CDR3 is 12 residues. The germline V gene has CDR1 SQVTM and CDR2 ANQGSEA. The CDR3 spells CSVGGLTDTQYF. The CDR3 nucleotides are TGCAGCGTTGGGGGACTTACAGATACGCAGTATTTT.

Only one count was recorded for this clone. The chain employs TRBV18 and TRBJ1-3, with D unclear. The CDR3 consists of 13 residues. Trimming left V 8 bases short and J 0 bases short, with 8 bases between. In germline, CDR1 is KGHSH, CDR2 LQKENI. This chain's CDR3 is CASEEVSGNTIYF. In nucleotides, the CDR3 is TGTGCCAGCGAAGAGGTCTCTGGAAACACCATATATTTT.

The CDR3 region is CASSWNREETQYF. In DNA, the CDR3 is TGCGCCAGCAGCTGGAACAGGGAAGAGACCCAGTACTTC. V gene TRBV5-1 combines with J gene TRBJ2-5; D may be TRBD1 (6 bases). This CDR3 region has 13 residues. Germline V gives CDR1 SGHRS, CDR2 YFSETQ. The germline V and J ends were trimmed by 3 bases and 3 bases, with 9 bases remaining between them.

This clone was seen a handful of times. V is TRBV30 and J is TRBJ1-5, with D possibly being TRBD1 (5 bases). There are 15 residues in the CDR3. Trimming took 2 bases from V and 1 from J, leaving 12 bases between them. Germline assignment: CDR1 GTSNPN and CDR2 SVGIG (reference sequence). CDR3 sequence: CAWSSMGGSNQPQHF. CDR3 DNA: TGTGCCTGGAGTTCTATGGGGGGAAGCAATCAGCCCCAGCATTTT.

The V and J genes are TRBV9 and TRBJ1-6; 11 nucleotides agree with TRBD1. Germline loops: CDR1 SGDLS, CDR2 YYNGEE. This CDR3 region has 17 residues. V shed 3 bases, J shed 5 bases, and the junction held 7 bases outside the gene matches. CDR3 in DNA: TGTGCCAGCAGCGCCCGGGACAGGGGGTACCATAATTCACCCCTCCACTTT. It specifies CASSARDRGYHNSPLHF. Full variable domain (missing parts from reference TRBV9 and TRBJ1-6): DSGVTQTPKHLITATGQRVTLRCSPRSGDLSVYWYQQSLDQGLQFLIQYYNGEERAKGNILERFSAQQFPDLHSELNLSSLELGDSALYFCASSARDRGYHNSPLHFGNGTRLTVT.

The chain joins TRBV19 to TRBJ2-1, with TRBD2 matching over 8 bases. The CDR3 sequence is 17 residues long. Germline V lookup: CDR1 LNHDA, CDR2 SQIVND (reference sequence). With 4 bases clipped from V and 3 bases from J, the junction kept 11 bases outside the gene matches. The CDR3 DNA sequence: TGTGCCAGTAGTAGCTCCCCAAAACTAGCGGTCTACAATGAGCAGTTCTTC. As protein: CASSSSPKLAVYNEQFF. Based on the CDR3 plus reference TRBV19 and TRBJ2-1, the full variable domain is DGGITQSPKYLFRKEGQNVTLSCEQNLNHDAMYWYRQDPGQGLRLIYYSQIVNDFQKGDIAEGYSVSREKKESFPLTVTSAQKNPTAFYLCASSSSPKLAVYNEQFFGPGTRLTVL.

This clone was counted between two and nine times. CDR3 in amino acids: CASSLGSTGGPGYEQYF. CDR3 DNA sequence: TGCGCCAGCAGCTTGGGGTCGACGGGGGGGCCCGGCTACGAGCAGTACTTC. The chain recombines TRBV5-1 with TRBJ2-7; TRBD2 matches at 8 bases. V dropped 0 bases and J dropped 3; count of bases not matched to a gene: 11. Germline V lookup: CDR1 SGHRS, CDR2 YFSETQ. CDR3 size: 17 residues. Full variable domain (outside the CDR3, taken from reference TRBV5-1 and TRBJ2-7): KAGVTQTPRYLIKTRGQQVTLSCSPISGHRSVSWYQQTPGQGLQFLFEYFSETQRNKGNFPGRFSGRQFSNSRSEMNVSTLELGDSALYLCASSLGSTGGPGYEQYFGPGTRLTVT.

The CDR3 reads CASRALSGQKETQYF. The CDR3, as DNA: TGTGCCAGTCGAGCCCTCTCGGGACAGAAAGAGACCCAGTACTTC. This chain connects TRBV19 to TRBJ2-5; 7 positions match TRBD1. This CDR3 region has 15 residues. The germline V gene has CDR1 LNHDA and CDR2 SQIVND (reference sequence). After removal of 8 bases from V and 3 bases from J, the junction contained 12 bases not matched to a gene.

The chain links TRBV7-3 to TRBJ1-2; the D gene is possibly TRBD1 (6 bases). V gave up 0 bases and J gave up 4 bases, with 15 bases separating them. This CDR3 is built from 16 residues. Germline values: CDR1 SGHTA, CDR2 FQGTGA. CDR3 protein: CASSLTPGEGGYGYTF. In nucleotides, the CDR3 is TGTGCCAGCAGCTTAACACCAGGGGAGGGCGGCTATGGCTACACCTTC.

This clone has a handful of counts. The chain uses TRBV6-5 and TRBJ1-2, with 9 positions matching TRBD1. The trim removed 7 bases at V and 2 bases at J, leaving 8 bases unmatched. The CDR3 length is 15 residues. Per germline, CDR1 MNHEY and CDR2 SVGAGI. CDR3 DNA sequence: TGTGCCAGCACCGACCGGACAGGGGACAACTATGGCTACACCTTC. Translating gives CASTDRTGDNYGYTF.

The rearrangement links TRBV7-8 to TRBJ1-2; no clear D. CDR1 is SGHVS and CDR2 is FQNEAQ in the germline V gene. The CDR3 covers 15 residues. V lost 2 bases and J lost 8, with 18 bases in between. This CDR3 is CASSLRGLTRKGYTF. In DNA form, the CDR3 reads TGTGCCAGCAGCTTAAGAGGTCTCACTCGAAAGGGCTACACCTTC.

The rearrangement uses TRBV13 and TRBJ2-2; 7 positions agree with TRBD1. Germline values: CDR1 PRHDT, CDR2 FYEKMQ (reference sequence). The V segment lost 5 bases and the J segment 0 bases; nucleotides outside the gene matches: 6. The CDR3 has 16 amino acids. DNA for the CDR3: TGTGCCAGCAGCCCATGGACAGGATCGAACACCGGGGAGCTGTTTTTT. Translated, it gives CASSPWTGSNTGELFF.

This sequence joins TRBV4-3 and TRBJ2-7, with D perhaps matching TRBD1 (6 bases). The CDR3 has 16 amino acids. Trimming stripped 0 bases from V and 0 bases from J, with 12 bases between. CDR1 LGHNA and CDR2 YSLEER come from the germline V gene. CDR3 sequence (DNA): TGCGCCAGCAGCCAAGAACGTGGGGGCCTCTCCTACGAGCAGTACTTC. Protein product: CASSQERGGLSYEQYF.

The chain is built from TRBV15 and TRBJ1-2; possible D gene TRBD1, 5 bases. V lost 5 bases and J 2 bases, leaving 18 bases between the germline ends. The CDR3 sequence is 16 residues long. The germline V gene encodes CDR1 LNHNV and CDR2 YYDKDF (reference sequence). The CDR3 loop reads CATSPWRGSPNYGYTF. The DNA for the CDR3 is TGTGCCACCAGCCCCTGGCGGGGCTCCCCCAACTATGGCTACACCTTC. The whole variable domain, remainder taken from reference TRBV15 and TRBJ1-2, is DAMVIQNPRYQVTQFGKPVTLSCSQTLNHNVMYWYQQKSSQAPKLLFHYYDKDFNNEADTPDNFQSRRPNTSFCFLDIRSPGLGDTAMYLCATSPWRGSPNYGYTFGSGTRLTVV.

This clone was recorded once. The gene calls are TRBV7-6 and TRBJ2-2; possible D gene TRBD1, 5 bases. Trimming took off 1 base at V and 1 base at J, with 10 bases between the two ends. Per the germline V gene, CDR1 is SGHVS and CDR2 is FNYEAQ. This CDR3 is 16 amino acids long. CDR3 DNA: TGTGCCAGCAGCTTAGAGGGCAGGGTGAACACCGGGGAGCTGTTTTTT. Translation: CASSLEGRVNTGELFF.

This clone was counted between two and nine times. The CDR3 bases are TGTGCCAGCAGCCACAGGGCAGGAGAGACCCAGTACTTC. This gives the protein CASSHRAGETQYF. The chain couples TRBV6-2 or TRBV6-3 to TRBJ2-5, with D possibly TRBD1 on 6 matching bases. Trimming stripped 6 bases from V and 4 bases from J, with 12 bases between. The germline V gene has CDR1 MNHEY and CDR2 SVGEGT. The CDR3 loop spans 13 amino acids.

The CDR3 sequence: CASSLSRQGVSAFF. The DNA of the CDR3 is TGTGCCAGCAGTTTATCGCGGCAGGGTGTCTCAGCTTTCTTT. The J gene is TRBJ1-1, the V gene TRBV27, with a possible D match to TRBD1 (5 bases). The germline V gene encodes CDR1 MNHEY and CDR2 SMNVEV (reference sequence). The V end was cut by 0 bases, the J end by 10 bases, with 15 bases between. The CDR3 sequence is 14 residues long.

The chain links TRBV10-3 to TRBJ1-1; 8 bases fit TRBD1. Germline V gene sequence: CDR1 ENHRY, CDR2 SYGVKD. The CDR3 loop spans 14 amino acids. With 4 bases clipped from V and 0 bases from J, the junction kept 1 base outside the gene matches. CDR3 region: CAISGTGLNTEAFF. Here the CDR3 DNA reads TGTGCCATCAGTGGGACAGGGTTGAACACTGAAGCTTTCTTT.

This rearrangement joins TRBV5-1 to TRBJ2-3, with TRBD1 matching over 9 bases. Germline trimming cut 4 bases from V and 5 bases from J; bases unmatched to any gene: 8. This CDR3 is 15 amino acids long. Looked up from germline, CDR1 is SGHRS and CDR2 is YFSETQ. The CDR3 DNA reads TGCGCCAGCAGCCTGGGACAGGGTCCCGGAGATACGCAGTATTTT. It yields the protein CASSLGQGPGDTQYF.

The chain has TRBV7-2 and TRBJ1-2; D is unresolved. CDR1 and CDR2 (germline): SGHTA, FQGNSA. V dropped 5 bases and J dropped 8 bases, with 15 bases sitting between them. The CDR3 loop spans 13 amino acids. Here the CDR3 reads CASSQGRDVGYTF. CDR3 nucleotides: TGTGCCAGCAGCCAAGGACGGGATGTGGGCTACACCTTC. Supplemented by reference TRBV7-2 and TRBJ1-2, the full variable domain reads GAGVSQSPSNKVTEKGKDVELRCDPISGHTALYWYRQSLGQGLEFLIYFQGNSAPDKSGLPSDRFSAERTGGSVSTLTIQRTQQEDSAVYLCASSQGRDVGYTFGSGTRLTVV.

J is TRBJ2-7 and V is TRBV4-3; 12 nucleotides match TRBD1. There are 15 residues in the CDR3. V lost 3 bases and J lost 5; bases outside the gene matches: 5. Germline values: CDR1 LGHNA, CDR2 YSLEER. The CDR3 coding sequence is TGCGCCAGCAGCCACACCGGGACAGGGGGCCACGAGCAGTACTTC. Amino acids: CASSHTGTGGHEQYF.

This clone has a handful of counts. The V gene is TRBV19, the J gene TRBJ2-3, with 10 bases identical to TRBD1. The CDR3 sequence is 14 residues long. The V gene's germline CDR1 is LNHDA and CDR2 SQIVND (reference sequence). V lost 4 bases to trimming and J lost 3 bases; unmatched junction nucleotides: 1. CDR3 in amino acids: CASSTDRGTDTQYF. Written as DNA, the CDR3 is TGTGCCAGTAGTACGGACAGGGGGACAGATACGCAGTATTTT.

V and J are TRBV11-1 and TRBJ2-7; a possible D gene is TRBD1 (5 bases). The V gene's germline CDR1 is SGHAT and CDR2 FQDESV (reference sequence). V was clipped by 4 bases and J by 7 bases, with 11 bases between them. This CDR3 comprises 12 residues. CDR3 protein: CASSSSQGEQYF. The CDR3 nucleotides read TGTGCCAGCAGCTCGAGTCAGGGAGAGCAGTACTTC.